The 26 T cell receptor beta chains in this list originate from one sample, sequenced in a study of blood T cell repertoires in COVID-19. The assay was immunoSEQ multiplex PCR, and TCRdb's table has in-frame clones only and misses some. Of about 150,000 clones in the sample, about 85% were seen once. What was sequenced was peripheral blood. These receptors were collected from a woman between 65 and 79 years old with COVID-19, enrolled during active disease.

The V and J genes are TRBV12-3 or TRBV12-4 and TRBJ1-2; 8 nucleotides match TRBD1. CDR3 length: 12 residues. The V gene end was trimmed by 6 bases and the J gene end by 6 bases; junction bases not matched to a gene: 3. The CDR3 spells CASSGTGDGYTF. The CDR3, as DNA: TGTGCCAGCAGCGGGACAGGCGATGGCTACACCTTC.

V gene TRBV19 combines with J gene TRBJ1-2, with D perhaps matching TRBD1 (5 bases). Germline CDR1 is LNHDA and CDR2 is SQIVND (reference sequence). The V end was cut by 5 bases, the J end by 3 bases, with 16 bases between. The CDR3 is made up of 15 amino acids. CDR3: CASSVGGGAHYGYTF. The CDR3, as DNA: TGTGCCAGTAGTGTGGGAGGAGGGGCTCACTATGGCTACACCTTC.

The sample holds a few counts of this clone. V and J are TRBV6-5 and TRBJ1-5; a weak D match, TRBD1 (6 bases). Germline assignment: CDR1 MNHEY and CDR2 SVGAGI. The CDR3 is 13 residues long. V was shortened by 11 bases and J by 7 bases, with 18 bases between the two germline ends. The CDR3 nucleotides read TGTGCCGGCCATCACAGGGTTTTCCAGCCCCAGCATTTT. It encodes CAGHHRVFQPQHF.

This clone was picked up a small number of times. The chain recombines TRBV7-2 with TRBJ1-4, with 10 bases fitting TRBD1. V was clipped by 1 base and J by 7 bases; unmatched bases: 12. The CDR3 loop spans 18 amino acids. Germline V gene lookup returns CDR1 SGHTA and CDR2 FQGNSA. CDR3 DNA sequence: TGTGCCAGCAGCTTAGGGTACCGGGACAGGGGATTTAGTGAAAAACTGTTTTTT. This encodes CASSLGYRDRGFSEKLFF.

This rearrangement joins TRBV6-2 or TRBV6-3 to TRBJ2-1; 9 bases are shared with TRBD2. Trimming removed 1 base from V and 2 bases from J; junction bases left unmatched: 3. The CDR3 is 16 residues long. The germline V gene encodes CDR1 MNHEY and CDR2 SVGEGT. The CDR3 DNA reads TGTGCCAGCAGTTACTGGCAGCGGGGGGCCTACAATGAGCAGTTCTTC. Translating it yields CASSYWQRGAYNEQFF.

This chain connects TRBV27 to TRBJ2-7, with 9 nucleotides matching TRBD1. CDR3 length: 16 amino acids. V lost 1 base to trimming and J lost 3 bases; unmatched junction nucleotides: 7. CDR1 is MNHEY, CDR2 SMNVEV, per germline (reference sequence). DNA of the CDR3: TGTGCCAGCAGTTTATATCCGAGACAGGGGGACTACGAGCAGTACTTC. Amino acid sequence: CASSLYPRQGDYEQYF.

The chain recombines TRBV29-1 with TRBJ2-5; 7 nucleotides agree with TRBD1. The CDR3 runs 13 residues. The V and J ends lost 7 bases and 4 bases, in that order; junction bases with no gene match: 9. Germline CDR1 reads SQVTM; CDR2 reads ANQGSEA. The CDR3 coding sequence is TGCAGCGCCTGCAGGGGGATGGGAGAGACCCAGTACTTC. This gives the protein CSACRGMGETQYF.

The chain carries TRBV19 and TRBJ2-2; D is possibly TRBD2 (5 bases). The CDR3 totals 14 residues. The germline V and J ends were trimmed by 8 bases and 0 bases, with 10 bases remaining between them. Germline values: CDR1 LNHDA, CDR2 SQIVND (reference sequence). In DNA, the CDR3 is TGTGCCAGTTCGGGAACCTCGAACACCGGGGAGCTGTTTTTT. Its translation: CASSGTSNTGELFF.

Only a few counts were recorded for this clone. This chain links TRBV4-1 with TRBJ2-3; 16 bases map to TRBD2. The CDR3 covers 18 residues. The V gene's germline CDR1 is MGHRA and CDR2 YSYEKL. After removal of 4 bases from V and 1 base from J, the junction contained 5 bases not matched to a gene. CDR3 protein: CASSRTGTSGGGTDTQYF. The CDR3 DNA is TGCGCCAGCAGCCGGACCGGGACTAGCGGGGGGGGCACAGATACGCAGTATTTT.

The chain uses TRBV12-2 and TRBJ1-1; TRBD1, as called in the table, went unchecked against the DNA. TRBV12-2 is termed a pseudogene. This CDR3 has 14 amino acids. Written as DNA, the CDR3 is TGTGCAAGTCGCTTACAGGGGGAGAACACTGAAGCTTTCTTT. Its translation is CASRLQGENTEAFF.

The chain uses TRBV6-6 and TRBJ1-6; 9 nucleotides align to TRBD1. Germline lookup yields CDR1 MNHNY and CDR2 SVGAGI (reference sequence). Losses at the gene ends were 3 bases for V and 6 bases for J; bases not matched to a gene: 3. The CDR3 is 15 residues long. The CDR3 DNA reads as TGTGCCAGCAGTTATCTGGGACAGGGTAATTCACCCCTCCACTTT. It encodes CASSYLGQGNSPLHF.

The rearrangement uses TRBV14 and TRBJ1-1; D uncertain. Looked up from germline, CDR1 is SGHDN and CDR2 is FVKESK. The CDR3 covers 13 residues. V shed 1 base and J shed 2 bases, with 5 bases lying between them. The CDR3 spells CASSQAPNTEAFF. CDR3 bases: TGTGCCAGCAGCCAAGCTCCTAACACTGAAGCTTTCTTT.

This rearrangement joins TRBV30 to TRBJ1-1; D possibly corresponds to TRBD1 (6 bases). V was trimmed by 2 bases and J by 0 bases, leaving 13 bases between them. This CDR3 has 15 residues. Germline-derived CDR1 and CDR2 are GTSNPN and SVGIG (reference sequence). DNA for the CDR3: TGTGCCTGGAGTCTCGGGGGGCAGATGAACACTGAAGCTTTCTTT. It specifies CAWSLGGQMNTEAFF.

This chain links TRBV2 with TRBJ1-1; the D gene is possibly TRBD1 (6 bases). Between the trimmed V and J ends, which lost 6 bases and 4 bases, there was a span of 12 bases. This CDR3 spans 13 amino acids. Per germline, CDR1 SNHLY and CDR2 FYNNEI. The chain's CDR3 is CASSPDRPTEAFF. The CDR3, as DNA: TGTGCCAGCAGCCCCGACAGGCCCACTGAAGCTTTCTTT.

This rearrangement joins TRBV6-5 to TRBJ2-2, with TRBD1 matching over 7 bases. V lost 4 bases and J lost 6; bases outside the gene matches: 8. The CDR3 runs 15 residues. The germline gives CDR1 MNHEY, CDR2 SVGAGI. The CDR3 coding sequence is TGTGCCAGCAGTTCCCGACAGGGTTGGTCCGGGGAGCTGTTTTTT. Translating it yields CASSSRQGWSGELFF.

The J gene is TRBJ2-7, the V gene TRBV6-6; 8 bases fit TRBD2. This CDR3 contains 15 residues. The germline CDR1 and CDR2 sequences are MNHNY and SVGAGI (reference sequence). Losses at the gene ends were 2 bases for V and 1 base for J; bases not matched to a gene: 4. For the CDR3, the DNA is TGTGCCAGCAGTTACGGACGGGGGGGGTCCTACGAGCAGTACTTC. Translating it yields CASSYGRGGSYEQYF.

With regard to this clone: Other DNA sequences in this sample translate to the same CDR3. The chain has TRBV5-1 and TRBJ2-2; D call uncertain. CDR3 length equals 15 residues. Per germline, CDR1 SGHRS and CDR2 YFSETQ. Trimming cost V 2 bases and J 0 bases, with 8 bases left between them. The CDR3 spells CASSLDTPNTGELFF. CDR3 sequence (DNA): TGCGCCAGCAGCTTAGACACCCCGAACACCGGGGAGCTGTTTTTT.

CDR3 protein: CSVGHGGDIQYF. CDR3 DNA sequence: TGCAGCGTTGGGCACGGAGGGGACATTCAGTACTTC. This chain uses TRBV29-1 with TRBJ2-4, with D possibly being TRBD2 (6 bases). V gave up 4 bases and J gave up 8 bases, with 12 bases separating them. The germline gives CDR1 SQVTM, CDR2 ANQGSEA. This CDR3 has 12 amino acids.

The chain links TRBV18 to TRBJ2-3; 7 bases are a match to TRBD1. V shed 5 bases and J 7 bases; nucleotides not matched to a gene: 6. The CDR3 contains 13 residues. Germline V gives CDR1 KGHSH, CDR2 LQKENI. Written as DNA, the CDR3 is TGTGCCAGCTCAAGGGGGCCCGGGAATACGCAGTATTTT. Its translation: CASSRGPGNTQYF. Together with reference TRBV18 and TRBJ2-3, the CDR3 gives the full variable domain: NAGVMQNPRHLVRRRGQEARLRCSPMKGHSHVYWYRQLPEEGLKFMVYLQKENIIDESGMPKERFSAEFPKEGPSILRIQQVVRGDSAAYFCASSRGPGNTQYFGPGTRLTVL.

V and J are TRBV4-1 and TRBJ2-1; 9 bases agree with TRBD1. V was pared by 3 bases and J by 9 bases, with 15 bases of the junction left unmatched. Germline V gives CDR1 MGHRA, CDR2 YSYEKL. The CDR3 runs 17 residues. The CDR3 here is CASSHSFFGQGLGEQFF. CDR3 DNA sequence: TGCGCCAGCAGCCACTCCTTTTTTGGACAGGGGCTGGGTGAGCAGTTCTTC.

About this clone: An end of the junction does not agree with germline; a read error may underlie this. The chain recombines TRBV19 with TRBJ2-2; tentative D call: TRBD2 (5 bases). The CDR3 is 16 residues long. Germline CDR1 LNHDA, CDR2 SQIVND (reference sequence). The CDR3 nucleotides are TGTGCCAGTAGTCCCGGCCGACTGGGGAGTACCGAGGAGCTGTTTTTT. This codes for CASSPGRLGSTEELFF.

This clone was seen once. The V call is TRBV24-1, the J call TRBJ2-1; D gene uncertain. This CDR3 contains 11 residues. Per germline, CDR1 KGHDR and CDR2 SFDVKD. The V end lost 3 bases, the J end lost 7 bases, and 3 bases lay between the germline ends. This CDR3 is CATSDTNEQFF. Here the CDR3 DNA reads TGTGCCACCAGTGATACAAATGAGCAGTTCTTC.

The V and J genes are TRBV19 and TRBJ1-2; a possible D gene is TRBD1 (6 bases). The CDR3 has 14 amino acids. Trimming pared 0 bases from V and 4 bases from J, leaving 9 bases between. Germline CDR1 and CDR2: LNHDA and SQIVND (reference sequence). CDR3 nucleotide sequence: TGTGCCAGTAGTATAGACAAGGACAGCTATGGCTACACCTTC. It yields the protein CASSIDKDSYGYTF. The full variable domain, rest sourced from reference TRBV19 and TRBJ1-2, is DGGITQSPKYLFRKEGQNVTLSCEQNLNHDAMYWYRQDPGQGLRLIYYSQIVNDFQKGDIAEGYSVSREKKESFPLTVTSAQKNPTAFYLCASSIDKDSYGYTFGSGTRLTVV.

Comment on this clone: The sample contains more than one DNA sequence encoding this CDR3. This rearrangement joins TRBV28 to TRBJ2-3, with TRBD1 as a possible D gene (5 bases). The CDR3 extends over 15 amino acids. From germline, CDR1 is MDHEN and CDR2 SYDVKM. V was pared by 2 bases and J by 1 base, with 10 bases between. The CDR3 DNA is TGTGCCAGCAGTTTACAGGGTCCGGGCACAGATACGCAGTATTTT. Translating gives CASSLQGPGTDTQYF.

J is TRBJ1-5 and V is TRBV27; weak D call: TRBD1 (6 bases). This CDR3 comprises 14 residues. Germline loops: CDR1 MNHEY, CDR2 SMNVEV (reference sequence). Deletions cut 5 bases from V and 7 bases from J, with 15 bases between. Written as DNA, the CDR3 is TGTGCCAGCAGTCCACTTAACAGGGAGCAGCCCCAGCATTTT. This translates into CASSPLNREQPQHF.

V is TRBV28 and J is TRBJ1-3, with 8 bases identical to TRBD1. Germline lookup yields CDR1 MDHEN and CDR2 SYDVKM. The length of the CDR3 is 14 residues. The V segment lost 7 bases and the J segment 2 bases; nucleotides outside the gene matches: 4. This chain's CDR3 is CASNLQGAGNTIYF. The CDR3 DNA is TGTGCCAGCAACTTACAGGGGGCTGGAAACACCATATATTTT. The full variable domain, with the rest looked up from reference TRBV28 and TRBJ1-3, is DVKVTQSSRYLVKRTGEKVFLECVQDMDHENMFWYRQDPGLGLRLIYFSYDVKMKEKGDIPEGYSVSREKKERFSLILESASTNQTSMYLCASNLQGAGNTIYFGEGSWLTVV.